The clone carrying this TCR beta chain is medium-sized within its sample. The antigen remains unidentified. The CDR3 is 12 amino acids. The germline V gene has CDR1 LNHDA and CDR2 SQIVND (reference sequence). J lost 6 bases, V lost 6 bases, and 1 base had no gene match. TCRdb recomputed calls from the 5' RACE reads with MiXCR, one row per CDR3 protein. The sample includes approximately 12,000 distinct CDR3 sequences, around an eighth of them seen just once. The sample is drawn from a study of spatial heterogeneity in lung cancer. Study-wide context: A consistent excess of beta-chain over alpha-chain sequences was detected. Whole-study findings and limits: In tumors, expanded intratumoral alpha and beta TCR counts tracked mutation counts. The numbers of ubiquitous and regional expanded TCRs correlated with ubiquitous and regional nonsynonymous mutations, respectively.

The time point was: sample taken at primary tumor resection. The study sequenced unsorted whole RNA from tumor, nontumor lung or frozen PBMC. V is TRBV19 and J is TRBJ2-2; 7 nucleotides agree with TRBD2. This clonotype was obtained from a female donor with early-stage non-small cell lung cancer. This material consisted of lung tumor tissue, taken at surgery. The CDR3, as DNA: TGTGCCAGTAGCCTAGCGGCCGGGGAGCTGTTTTTT. This gives the protein CASSLAAGELFF.